Below are 30 T cell receptor beta chains sequenced from a single sample in a study of T cells after yellow fever vaccination. TCRdb re-analysed the 5' RACE reads in MiXCR, keeping a single row per CDR3 protein. Of about 220,000 distinct CDR3 sequences in the sample, about 3% were seen once. The sequencing used CD4+ T cells sorted from PBMCs, collected 10 days after the yellow fever booster vaccination. Receptors were obtained from a man between 18 and 29 years old who received the YFV17D yellow fever vaccine.

The chain links TRBV20-1 to TRBJ2-1; D is undetermined. CDR3 length equals 13 residues. The V gene lost 6 bases and the J gene lost 1 base, with 10 bases spanning the gap. Germline V gene lookup returns CDR1 DFQATT and CDR2 SNEGSKA (reference sequence). The CDR3 loop is CSAEVGSYNEQFF. In DNA, the CDR3 is TGCAGTGCCGAGGTGGGGTCCTACAATGAGCAGTTCTTC.

This chain joins TRBV30 and TRBJ1-6; no definite D call. With 1 base removed from V and 9 bases from J, the gap between germline ends came to 16 bases. Looked up from germline, CDR1 is GTSNPN and CDR2 is SVGIG (reference sequence). The CDR3 has 15 residues. CDR3 amino acids: CAWSDLRVLGSPLHF. In nucleotides, the CDR3 is TGTGCCTGGAGTGACCTCCGGGTTCTGGGTTCACCCCTCCACTTT.

This clonotype has a count of ten or more. V is TRBV5-1 and J is TRBJ2-3, with D hard to call. Deletions cut 0 bases from V and 1 base from J, with 6 bases between. The CDR3 runs to 14 residues. Germline loops: CDR1 SGHRS, CDR2 YFSETQ. This CDR3 is CASSLAIRTDTQYF. Written as DNA, the CDR3 is TGCGCCAGCAGCTTGGCCATTCGCACAGATACGCAGTATTTT.

This clonotype was seen a few times. The chain employs TRBV5-4 and TRBJ2-3, with 7 nucleotides matching TRBD2. J gave up 0 bases and V 6 bases, and 4 bases lay outside the gene matches. The CDR3 runs to 14 residues. Germline V gene data show CDR1 as SGHNT and CDR2 as YYREEE (reference sequence). The CDR3 region is CASMSGASTDTQYF. The CDR3 nucleotides are TGTGCCAGCATGAGCGGGGCCAGCACAGATACGCAGTATTTT.

CDR3 protein: CASSQAAGNEQFF. The CDR3 DNA reads as TGTGCCAGCAGCCAGGCGGCGGGGAATGAGCAGTTCTTC. V is TRBV4-2 and J is TRBJ2-1, with D possibly TRBD2 on 6 matching bases. Germline V gene data show CDR1 as LGHNA and CDR2 as YNFKEQ. CDR3 length equals 13 residues. Between the trimmed V and J ends, which lost 3 bases and 7 bases, there was a span of 10 bases.

This clonotype was seen ten or more times. The chain couples TRBV12-3 or TRBV12-4 to TRBJ1-4; D gene unclear. This CDR3 has 13 residues. The germline V and J ends were trimmed by 1 base and 6 bases, with 6 bases remaining between them. The CDR3 bases are TGTGCCAGCAGTTTAGACAGCTATGAAAAACTGTTTTTT. It is translated as CASSLDSYEKLFF.

The V and J genes are TRBV12-3 or TRBV12-4 and TRBJ1-5; maybe TRBD1 (5 bases). There are 15 residues in the CDR3. V lost 9 bases and J lost 2, with 17 bases in between. The CDR3: CASRLGGIRNQPQHF. The CDR3 DNA sequence: TGTGCCAGTCGACTTGGGGGGATTCGCAATCAGCCCCAGCATTTT.

This clonotype showed up many times. The gene calls are TRBV4-2 and TRBJ2-3; 8 bases line up with TRBD2. The V segment lost 1 base and the J segment 1 base; nucleotides outside the gene matches: 7. This CDR3 region has 17 residues. The germline V gene encodes CDR1 LGHNA and CDR2 YNFKEQ. CDR3 amino acids: CASSQGNSGVGTDTQYF. The CDR3 bases are TGTGCCAGCAGCCAAGGCAATAGCGGGGTCGGCACAGATACGCAGTATTTT.

This clonotype was recorded many times. The chain links TRBV20-1 to TRBJ1-1; D is unclear. Germline V gene lookup returns CDR1 DFQATT and CDR2 SNEGSKA (reference sequence). This CDR3 spans 12 amino acids. Trimming cost V 7 bases and J 1 base, with 10 bases left between them. For the CDR3, the DNA is TGCAGTGTCAATCCGTGGAACACTGAAGCTTTCTTT. Encoded protein: CSVNPWNTEAFF.

The chain has TRBV18 and TRBJ1-1; TRBD1 might be the D (6 bases). CDR1 and CDR2 (germline): KGHSH, LQKENI. The CDR3 is made up of 17 amino acids. Trimming took 0 bases from V and 2 from J, leaving 16 bases between them. The CDR3 coding sequence is TGTGCCAGCTCACCACCGTATCGGACAGACTTCAACACTGAAGCTTTCTTT. Encoded protein: CASSPPYRTDFNTEAFF.

The chain joins TRBV5-1 to TRBJ1-5; D gene unclear. The CDR3 runs to 13 residues. Germline values: CDR1 SGHRS, CDR2 YFSETQ. Trimming shortened V by 2 bases and J by 4 bases, and 7 bases separated the two germline ends. CDR3 in DNA: TGCGCCAGCAGCTTCGATGGTAATCAGCCCCAGCATTTT. It yields the protein CASSFDGNQPQHF.

This rearrangement joins TRBV24-1 to TRBJ2-7, with 7 bases matching TRBD1. Germline CDR1 reads KGHDR; CDR2 reads SFDVKD. The CDR3 has 11 amino acids. The J segment lost 4 bases and the V segment lost 8 bases, leaving 1 base of the junction unmatched. CDR3 coding DNA: TGTGCCACCATACAGGGGTACGAGCAGTACTTC. Amino acid sequence: CATIQGYEQYF.

A few counts support this clonotype. The V call is TRBV20-1, the J call TRBJ2-5, with TRBD2 matching 7 bases. J was trimmed by 2 bases and V by 4 bases; bases with no gene match: 4. Germline V gene data show CDR1 as DFQATT and CDR2 as SNEGSKA (reference sequence). CDR3 length: 13 amino acids. CDR3 region: CSATGTTQETQYF. The CDR3 DNA reads TGCAGTGCTACAGGGACTACACAAGAGACCCAGTACTTC.

Ten or more counts support this clonotype. The chain uses TRBV20-1 and TRBJ2-1; perhaps TRBD2 as D (6 bases). Germline-derived CDR1 and CDR2 are DFQATT and SNEGSKA (reference sequence). Trimming took 3 bases from V and 5 from J, leaving 11 bases between them. There are 13 residues in the CDR3. In nucleotides, the CDR3 is TGCAGTGCTAGGGGACTCACAAACAATGAGCAGTTCTTC. Amino acid sequence: CSARGLTNNEQFF.

This clonotype was counted ten times or more. The chain employs TRBV12-3 or TRBV12-4 and TRBJ1-1, with D possibly being TRBD1 (5 bases). Trimming removed 4 bases from V and 10 bases from J, with 22 bases in between. The CDR3 sequence is 15 residues long. The CDR3 here is CASSSARVWGYRAFF. DNA of the CDR3: TGTGCCAGCAGTTCGGCTAGGGTGTGGGGGTATAGAGCTTTCTTT.

This clonotype was observed at least ten times. The rearrangement joins TRBV5-1 to TRBJ2-6, with D possibly being TRBD1 (6 bases). The CDR3 loop spans 18 amino acids. V gave up 2 bases and J gave up 0 bases, with 15 bases separating them. The germline V gene has CDR1 SGHRS and CDR2 YFSETQ. CDR3 residues: CASSFDRPILSGANVLTF. CDR3 in DNA: TGCGCCAGCAGCTTCGACAGGCCTATTCTCTCTGGGGCCAACGTCCTGACTTTC.

This clonotype was counted between two and nine times. The V and J genes are TRBV5-1 and TRBJ2-7; D might be TRBD1 or TRBD2, each matching 5 bases. The CDR3 runs to 13 residues. V was cut by 4 bases and J by 9 bases, with 17 bases left in between. Germline CDR1 reads SGHRS; CDR2 reads YFSETQ. CDR3 loop: CASSTGPPDRQYF. CDR3 DNA: TGCGCCAGCAGCACGGGACCGCCTGACAGGCAGTACTTC. Full variable domain (missing parts from reference TRBV5-1 and TRBJ2-7): KAGVTQTPRYLIKTRGQQVTLSCSPISGHRSVSWYQQTPGQGLQFLFEYFSETQRNKGNFPGRFSGRQFSNSRSEMNVSTLELGDSALYLCASSTGPPDRQYFGPGTRLTVT.

The table lists this clonotype with many counts. The V and J genes are TRBV27 and TRBJ2-2; D is possibly TRBD2 (6 bases). Trimming left V 0 bases short and J 7 bases short, with 9 bases between. CDR3 size: 14 residues. Looked up from germline, CDR1 is MNHEY and CDR2 is SMNVEV (reference sequence). The CDR3 is CASSLSWGGGELFF. CDR3 DNA: TGTGCCAGCAGTTTATCGTGGGGAGGCGGGGAGCTGTTTTTT.

The rearrangement links TRBV4-3 to TRBJ1-2; 7 bases fit TRBD1. Germline values: CDR1 LGHNA, CDR2 YSLEER. The CDR3 is 15 amino acids. Unmatched junction bases numbered 7, after V lost 1 base and J lost 5 bases. The CDR3 sequence is CASSQATGTVYGYTF. The CDR3, as DNA: TGCGCCAGCAGCCAAGCGACAGGGACGGTGTATGGCTACACCTTC.

This clonotype was observed at least ten times. The rearrangement uses TRBV4-2 and TRBJ2-1, with D possibly matching TRBD2 (5 bases). Per germline, CDR1 LGHNA and CDR2 YNFKEQ. The CDR3 runs to 15 residues. V lost 4 bases and J lost 5, with 15 bases in between. The CDR3 sequence: CASSPSRGLHNEQFF. The CDR3 DNA sequence: TGTGCCAGCAGCCCCTCAAGAGGGCTTCACAATGAGCAGTTCTTC.

This clonotype has only a few counts. This chain connects TRBV5-1 to TRBJ2-1; weak D call: TRBD1 (6 bases). The CDR3 totals 11 residues. The V gene's germline CDR1 is SGHRS and CDR2 YFSETQ. The V end lost 5 bases, the J end lost 10 bases, and 10 bases lay between the germline ends. Written as DNA, the CDR3 is TGCGCCAGCAGAGGACAGTCAGAGCAGTTCTTC. Translating gives CASRGQSEQFF.

This clonotype turned up a few times. This chain links TRBV7-9 with TRBJ1-6; no firm D call. The germline V gene encodes CDR1 SEHNR and CDR2 FQNEAQ (reference sequence). This CDR3 has 13 residues. V lost 5 bases and J 7 bases, leaving 9 bases between the germline ends. The CDR3 DNA is TGTGCCAGCAGCCCCCACTTAAATTCACCCCTCCACTTT. Protein product: CASSPHLNSPLHF.

This clonotype has ten or more counts. This sequence joins TRBV6-6 and TRBJ2-4; 8 nucleotides line up with TRBD2. The CDR3 is 15 residues long. With V trimmed by 10 bases and J by 6 bases, 14 bases remained unmatched. CDR1 is MNHNY, CDR2 SVGAGI, per germline (reference sequence). The CDR3: CATQTYAGGGNIQYF. In DNA, the CDR3 is TGTGCCACCCAAACTTACGCGGGGGGCGGAAACATTCAGTACTTC.

This clonotype was recorded many times. CDR3 loop: CASKDSLNTEAFF. The CDR3 bases are TGTGCCAGCAAGGACAGTCTGAACACTGAAGCTTTCTTT. The chain is built from TRBV28 and TRBJ1-1; a possible D gene is TRBD1 (6 bases). The germline V gene encodes CDR1 MDHEN and CDR2 SYDVKM. CDR3 size: 13 residues. The germline V and J ends were trimmed by 7 bases and 0 bases, with 9 bases remaining between them.

This clonotype occurred many times. The V gene is TRBV20-1, the J gene TRBJ2-7, with 10 nucleotides matching TRBD2. This CDR3 is 15 amino acids long. The V segment lost 3 bases and the J segment 4 bases; nucleotides outside the gene matches: 9. The V gene's germline CDR1 is DFQATT and CDR2 SNEGSKA (reference sequence). The CDR3 reads CSARSLAGVGYEQYF. CDR3 in DNA: TGCAGTGCTAGGTCGCTAGCGGGGGTCGGTTACGAGCAGTACTTC.

This clonotype showed up many times. The rearrangement joins TRBV7-8 to TRBJ2-7, with 8 bases fitting TRBD2. CDR1 is SGHVS and CDR2 is FQNEAQ in the germline V gene. The junction had 6 bases not matched to a gene; V was cut back by 5 bases and J by 6 bases. The length of the CDR3 is 13 residues. The CDR3 loop reads CASSVGGALEQYF. CDR3 coding DNA: TGTGCCAGCAGCGTCGGGGGGGCCCTCGAGCAGTACTTC.

Many counts were recorded for this clonotype. The chain recombines TRBV6-1 with TRBJ2-2; TRBD2 matches at 8 bases. CDR3 size: 14 residues. Trimming cost V 6 bases and J 4 bases; bases outside gene matches: 4. Germline CDR1 reads MNHNS; CDR2 reads SASEGT. CDR3 region: CASRVSGITGELFF. The CDR3 DNA reads as TGTGCCAGCAGGGTTAGCGGGATCACCGGGGAGCTGTTTTTT.

In this sample, this clonotype turned up many times. The rearrangement joins TRBV24-1 to TRBJ2-1; 8 nucleotides agree with TRBD1. V was clipped by 5 bases and J by 0 bases; unmatched bases: 14. The CDR3 runs 19 residues. Germline V gene sequence: CDR1 KGHDR, CDR2 SFDVKD. The CDR3 coding sequence is TGTGCCACCAGTGTTACCGGGACAGGCCACCTTAGCTCCTACAATGAGCAGTTCTTC. Protein product: CATSVTGTGHLSSYNEQFF.

The J gene is TRBJ1-3, the V gene TRBV21-1; TRBD1, as called in the table, went unchecked against the DNA. TRBV21-1 is labeled a pseudogene. This CDR3 region has 16 residues. As DNA, the CDR3 is TGTGCCAGCAGCATTCGGGACAGGGCAAAAAGAAACACCATATATTTT. It translates to CASSIRDRAKRNTIYF.

This clonotype was picked up many times. The chain recombines TRBV7-9 with TRBJ1-1; D call uncertain. The CDR3 loop spans 12 amino acids. Trimming took 2 bases from V and 7 from J, leaving 8 bases between them. Germline assignment: CDR1 SEHNR and CDR2 FQNEAQ (reference sequence). CDR3 bases: TGTGCCAGCAGCTTACAAAGCAGTGAAGCTTTCTTT. Translation: CASSLQSSEAFF.